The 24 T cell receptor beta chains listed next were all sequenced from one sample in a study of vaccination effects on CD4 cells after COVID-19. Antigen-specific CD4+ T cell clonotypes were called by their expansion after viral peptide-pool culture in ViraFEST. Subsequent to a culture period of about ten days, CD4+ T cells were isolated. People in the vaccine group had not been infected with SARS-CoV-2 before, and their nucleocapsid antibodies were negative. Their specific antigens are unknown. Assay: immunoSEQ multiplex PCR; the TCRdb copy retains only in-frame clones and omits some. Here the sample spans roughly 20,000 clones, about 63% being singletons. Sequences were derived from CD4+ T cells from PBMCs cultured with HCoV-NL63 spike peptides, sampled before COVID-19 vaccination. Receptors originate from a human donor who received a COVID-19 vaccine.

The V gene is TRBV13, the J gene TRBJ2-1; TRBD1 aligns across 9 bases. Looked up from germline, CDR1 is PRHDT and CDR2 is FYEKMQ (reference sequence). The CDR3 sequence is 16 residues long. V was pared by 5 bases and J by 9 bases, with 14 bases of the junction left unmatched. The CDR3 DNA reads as TGTGCCAGCAGCGGATACAGGGGGCGCGCATTGGGTGAGCAGTTCTTC. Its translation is CASSGYRGRALGEQFF.

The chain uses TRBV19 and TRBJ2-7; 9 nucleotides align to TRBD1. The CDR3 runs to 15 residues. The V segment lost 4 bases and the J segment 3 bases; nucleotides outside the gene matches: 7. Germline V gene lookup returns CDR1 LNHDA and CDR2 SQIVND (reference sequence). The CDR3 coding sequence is TGTGCCAGTAGTACTGCCGGGACAGGGAACTACGAGCAGTACTTC. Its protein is CASSTAGTGNYEQYF.

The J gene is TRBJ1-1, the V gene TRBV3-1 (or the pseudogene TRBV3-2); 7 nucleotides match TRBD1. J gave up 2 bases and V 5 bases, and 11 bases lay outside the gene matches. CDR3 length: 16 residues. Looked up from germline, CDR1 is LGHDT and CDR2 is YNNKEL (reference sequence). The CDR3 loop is CASSGLTGRKNTEAFF. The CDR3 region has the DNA TGTGCCAGCAGCGGACTGACAGGGAGAAAAAACACTGAAGCTTTCTTT.

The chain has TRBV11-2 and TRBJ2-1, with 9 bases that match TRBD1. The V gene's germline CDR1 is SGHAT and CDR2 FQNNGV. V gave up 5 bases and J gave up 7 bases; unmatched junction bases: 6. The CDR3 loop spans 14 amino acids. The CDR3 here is CASSQQGAGNEQFF. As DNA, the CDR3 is TGTGCCAGCAGCCAACAGGGGGCAGGGAATGAGCAGTTCTTC.

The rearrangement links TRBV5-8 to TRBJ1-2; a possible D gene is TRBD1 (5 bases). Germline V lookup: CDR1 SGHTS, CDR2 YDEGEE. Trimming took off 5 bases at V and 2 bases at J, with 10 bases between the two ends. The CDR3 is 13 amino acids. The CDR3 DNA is TGTGCCAGCAGTCGAGACAGAAACTATGGCTACACCTTC. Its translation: CASSRDRNYGYTF.

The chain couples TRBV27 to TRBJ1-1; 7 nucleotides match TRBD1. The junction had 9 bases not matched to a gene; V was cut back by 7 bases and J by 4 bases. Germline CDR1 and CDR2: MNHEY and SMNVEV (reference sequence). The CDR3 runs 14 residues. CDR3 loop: CASTKTGRSTEAFF. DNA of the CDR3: TGTGCCAGCACCAAGACAGGGAGGAGCACTGAAGCTTTCTTT.

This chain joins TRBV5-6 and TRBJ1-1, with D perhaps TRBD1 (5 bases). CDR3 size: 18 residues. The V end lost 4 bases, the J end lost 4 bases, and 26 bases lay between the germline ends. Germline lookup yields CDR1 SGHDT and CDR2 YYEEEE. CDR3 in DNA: TGTGCCAGCAGCCTCCCTATTGGACGGGGGGGTTTAGGCACTGAAGCTTTCTTT. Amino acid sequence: CASSLPIGRGGLGTEAFF. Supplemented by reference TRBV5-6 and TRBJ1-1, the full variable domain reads DAGVTQSPTHLIKTRGQQVTLRCSPKSGHDTVSWYQQALGQGPQFIFQYYEEEERQRGNFPDRFSGHQFPNYSSELNVNALLLGDSALYLCASSLPIGRGGLGTEAFFGQGTRLTVV.

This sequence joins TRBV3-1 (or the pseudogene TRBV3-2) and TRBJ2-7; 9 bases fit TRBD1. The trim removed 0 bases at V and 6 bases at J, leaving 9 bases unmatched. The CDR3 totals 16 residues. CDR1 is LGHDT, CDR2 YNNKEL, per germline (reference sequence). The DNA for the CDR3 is TGTGCCAGCAGCCAAGACGCCGGGACAGGGTCAAGCGAGCAGTACTTC. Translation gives CASSQDAGTGSSEQYF.

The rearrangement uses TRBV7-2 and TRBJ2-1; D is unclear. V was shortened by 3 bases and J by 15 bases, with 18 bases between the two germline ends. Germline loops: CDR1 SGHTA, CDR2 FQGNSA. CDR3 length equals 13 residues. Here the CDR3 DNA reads TGTGCCAGCAGCTTCGATCGGCAAGGAACTGTGTTCTTC. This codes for CASSFDRQGTVFF. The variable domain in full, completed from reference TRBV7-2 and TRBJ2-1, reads GAGVSQSPSNKVTEKGKDVELRCDPISGHTALYWYRQSLGQGLEFLIYFQGNSAPDKSGLPSDRFSAERTGGSVSTLTIQRTQQEDSAVYLCASSFDRQGTVFFGPGTRLTVL.

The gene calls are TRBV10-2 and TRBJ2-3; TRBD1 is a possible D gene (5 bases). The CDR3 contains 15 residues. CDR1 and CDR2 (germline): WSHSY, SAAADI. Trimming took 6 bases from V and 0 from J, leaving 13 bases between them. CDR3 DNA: TGCGCCAGCAGCTTACAGGTTTCGAGCACAGATACGCAGTATTTT. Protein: CASSLQVSSTDTQYF.

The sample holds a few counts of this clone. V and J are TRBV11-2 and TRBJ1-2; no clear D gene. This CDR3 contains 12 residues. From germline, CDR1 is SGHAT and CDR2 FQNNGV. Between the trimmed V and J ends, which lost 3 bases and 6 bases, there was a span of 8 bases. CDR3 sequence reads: CASSFIGNGYTF. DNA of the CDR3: TGTGCCAGCAGCTTTATTGGGAATGGCTACACCTTC. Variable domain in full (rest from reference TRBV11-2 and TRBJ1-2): EAGVAQSPRYKIIEKRQSVAFWCNPISGHATLYWYQQILGQGPKLLIQFQNNGVVDDSQLPKDRFSAERLKGVDSTLKIQPAKLEDSAVYLCASSFIGNGYTFGSGTRLTVV.

The CDR3 bases are TGTGCCAGCAGCGTAGTGGATGAAGGGGGGGGCTACACCTTC. It encodes CASSVVDEGGGYTF. This chain connects TRBV9 to TRBJ1-2; a weak D match, TRBD1 (6 bases). Looked up from germline, CDR1 is SGDLS and CDR2 is YYNGEE. Trimming cost V 0 bases and J 8 bases, with 14 bases left between them. This CDR3 has 14 residues.

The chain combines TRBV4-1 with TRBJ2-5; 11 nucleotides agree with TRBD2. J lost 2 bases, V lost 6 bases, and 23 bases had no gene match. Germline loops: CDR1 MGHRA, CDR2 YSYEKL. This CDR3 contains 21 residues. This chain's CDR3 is CASSTISRPSLAGGPQETQYF. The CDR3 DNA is TGCGCCAGCAGTACCATATCCCGGCCCAGTCTAGCGGGGGGACCACAAGAGACCCAGTACTTC.

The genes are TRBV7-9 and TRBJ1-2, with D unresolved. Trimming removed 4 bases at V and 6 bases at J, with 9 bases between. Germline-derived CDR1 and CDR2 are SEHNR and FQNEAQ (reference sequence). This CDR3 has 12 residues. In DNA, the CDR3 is TGTGCCAGCAGCTACAGTGGGAATGGCTACACCTTC. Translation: CASSYSGNGYTF.

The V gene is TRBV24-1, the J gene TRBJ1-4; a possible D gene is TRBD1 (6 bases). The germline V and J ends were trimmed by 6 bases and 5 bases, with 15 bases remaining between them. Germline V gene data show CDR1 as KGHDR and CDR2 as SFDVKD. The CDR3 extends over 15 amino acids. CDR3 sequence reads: CATSPGGPPNEKLFF. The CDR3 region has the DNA TGTGCCACCAGTCCGGGGGGCCCGCCGAATGAAAAACTGTTTTTT.

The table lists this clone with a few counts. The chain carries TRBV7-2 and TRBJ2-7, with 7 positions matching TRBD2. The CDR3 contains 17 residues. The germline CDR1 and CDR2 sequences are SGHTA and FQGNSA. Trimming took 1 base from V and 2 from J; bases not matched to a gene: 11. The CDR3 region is CASSLELGLAATYEQYF. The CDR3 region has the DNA TGTGCCAGCAGCTTAGAGCTCGGGCTAGCGGCGACCTACGAGCAGTACTTC.

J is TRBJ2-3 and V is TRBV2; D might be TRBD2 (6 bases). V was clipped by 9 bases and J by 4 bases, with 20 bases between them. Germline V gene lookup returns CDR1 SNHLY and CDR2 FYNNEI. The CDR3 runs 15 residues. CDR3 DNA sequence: TGTGCCAGGGGCCCCCGGGACTTACTAGCAGATACGCAGTATTTT. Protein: CARGPRDLLADTQYF.

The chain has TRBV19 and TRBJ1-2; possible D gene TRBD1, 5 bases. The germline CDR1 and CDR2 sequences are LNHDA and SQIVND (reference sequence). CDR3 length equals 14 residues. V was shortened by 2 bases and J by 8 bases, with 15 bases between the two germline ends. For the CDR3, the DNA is TGTGCCAGTAGTATAAGTCTGATCGGGGGAGGCTACACCTTC. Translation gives CASSISLIGGGYTF. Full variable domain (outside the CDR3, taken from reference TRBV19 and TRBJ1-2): DGGITQSPKYLFRKEGQNVTLSCEQNLNHDAMYWYRQDPGQGLRLIYYSQIVNDFQKGDIAEGYSVSREKKESFPLTVTSAQKNPTAFYLCASSISLIGGGYTFGSGTRLTVV.

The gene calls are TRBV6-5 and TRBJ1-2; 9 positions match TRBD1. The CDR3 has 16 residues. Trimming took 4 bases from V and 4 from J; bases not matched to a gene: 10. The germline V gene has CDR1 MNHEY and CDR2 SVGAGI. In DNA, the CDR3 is TGTGCCAGCAGTTCGAAACAGGGGGCGTCCTTCTATGGCTACACCTTC. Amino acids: CASSSKQGASFYGYTF.

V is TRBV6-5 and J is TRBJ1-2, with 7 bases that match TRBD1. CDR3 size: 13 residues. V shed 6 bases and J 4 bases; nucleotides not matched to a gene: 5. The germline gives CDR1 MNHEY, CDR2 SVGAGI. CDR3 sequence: CASSHRGIYGYTF. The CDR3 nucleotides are TGTGCCAGCAGCCACAGGGGAATCTATGGCTACACCTTC.

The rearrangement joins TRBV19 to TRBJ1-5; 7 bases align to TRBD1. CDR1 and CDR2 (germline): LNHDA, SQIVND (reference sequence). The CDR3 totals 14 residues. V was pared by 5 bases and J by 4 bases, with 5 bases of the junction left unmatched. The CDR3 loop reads CASSSSRGNQPQHF. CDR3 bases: TGTGCCAGTAGTTCCAGCAGGGGGAATCAGCCCCAGCATTTT.

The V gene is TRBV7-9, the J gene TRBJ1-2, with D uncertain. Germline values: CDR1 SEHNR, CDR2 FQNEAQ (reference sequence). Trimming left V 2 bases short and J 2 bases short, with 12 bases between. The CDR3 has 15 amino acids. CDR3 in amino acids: CASSLLQATNYGYTF. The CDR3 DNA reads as TGTGCCAGCAGCTTACTGCAGGCTACAAACTATGGCTACACCTTC.

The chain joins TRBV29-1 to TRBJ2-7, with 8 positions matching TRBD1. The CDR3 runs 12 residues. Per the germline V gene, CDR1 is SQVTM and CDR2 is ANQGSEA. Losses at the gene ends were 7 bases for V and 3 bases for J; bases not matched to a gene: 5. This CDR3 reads CSGSDRGYEQYF. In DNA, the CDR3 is TGCAGCGGATCAGACAGGGGCTACGAGCAGTACTTC.

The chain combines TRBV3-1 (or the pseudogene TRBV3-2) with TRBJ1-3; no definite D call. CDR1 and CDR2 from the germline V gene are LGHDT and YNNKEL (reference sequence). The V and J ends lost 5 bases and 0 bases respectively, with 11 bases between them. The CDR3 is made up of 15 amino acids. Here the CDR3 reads CASSNTGNSGNTIYF. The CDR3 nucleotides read TGTGCCAGCAGCAATACGGGGAACTCTGGAAACACCATATATTTT.